This TCR beta chain was identified during a study of cytomegalovirus exposure and HLA in healthy donors. Study overall: Of all 400 or so donors who were genotyped, roughly 81% belonged to the Caucasian-associated ancestry cluster.

On this clone: Its antigen is not known.

PCR primers comprised 60 Vbeta and 13 Jbeta primers. Sequenced by immunoSEQ multiplex PCR; TCRdb stores in-frame clones only, minus some. This repertoire includes some 150,000 clones. Regarding the study as a whole: Across HLA loci, a later analysis found differing TCR association rates, with DRB1 most and HLA-C fewest. Later on, analysis showed that most CMV-associated TCR beta chains appeared to be HLA-restricted.

The sample consisted of PBMCs. The sequence was collected from a man between 40 and 49 years old in good health and CMV-seronegative.

CDR3 sequence: CASLVSSDYGYTF. CDR3 bases: TGTGCCAGCTTGGTTTCTTCGGACTATGGCTACACCTTC. The chain couples TRBV5-6 to TRBJ1-2, with D unclear. This CDR3 is 13 amino acids long. V shed 7 bases and J shed 3 bases, with 13 bases lying between them. Germline assignment: CDR1 SGHDT and CDR2 YYEEEE.